This T cell receptor (beta chain) came from a study of T-cell memory formation after mild COVID-19. Study summary: Each donor largely had its own TCR clusters.

Looked up from germline, CDR1 is SGHTA and CDR2 is FQGNSA. J gave up 7 bases and V 5 bases, and 8 bases lay outside the gene matches. The CDR3 consists of 14 residues. TCRdb re-called the 5' RACE reads with MiXCR, one entry per CDR3 protein. The sample holds fewer than 250,000 distinct CDR3 sequences, roughly a tenth seen once. Material: PBMCs or a T cell subset sorted from them (not recorded which). V gene TRBV7-2 combines with J gene TRBJ1-5; 7 bases line up with TRBD1. The receptor's source is a man aged 18 to 30 who had mild COVID-19 (a few samples of this study predate the infection). Cell type and time point are not known. DNA of the CDR3: TGTGCCAGCAGCGTACAGGGGCTCGGGCAGCCCCAGCATTTT. Translated: CASSVQGLGQPQHF.